This T cell receptor beta chain emerged from a study of blood T cell repertoires in COVID-19. Across the whole study: There were acute and convalescent COVID-19 samples, and they came from the United States, Italy and Spain. From T cells, B-cell-depleted T cells, or PBMCs came the material, which was cDNA or gDNA.

The V gene's germline CDR1 is MNHNY and CDR2 SVGAGI (reference sequence). The ends lost 6 bases at V and 5 bases at J; junction bases unmatched: 8. There are 15 residues in the CDR3. Seattle's cohort entered during active infection and was followed longitudinally. Per the authors' pipeline: Nucleated cell number was recorded as an estimate derived from reference gene primer amplification. Repertoires were generated with immunoSEQ multiplex PCR, while TCRdb's copy carries only in-frame clones and drops some. That table gives V, J and clone size, and the DNA gave D and trimming. Altogether 200,000 to 300,000 clones are present, approximately 88% being singletons, with the ten largest covering roughly 6%. This clone was observed a single time.

The chain couples TRBV6-6 to TRBJ1-4; TRBD1 matches at 8 bases. The TCR originated in a woman between 25 and 40 years old with COVID-19, enrolled during active disease. Input material: peripheral blood. CDR3 nucleotide sequence: TGTGCCAGCAGACTCCCGGGACAGGCAAATGAAAAACTGTTTTTT. Protein product: CASRLPGQANEKLFF.